The clone carrying this T cell receptor (beta chain) was counted at least ten times. The antigen remains undetermined. This sample was included in a study of T cells after posttransplantation cyclophosphamide. Study-level points and caveats: Recipient CMV seropositivity and CMV reactivation strongly tracked TRB clonality. Donor CD8+ memory clones often dominated recipient blood repertoires at later times.

Sequencing was performed with immunoSEQ multiplex PCR; in TCRdb, only in-frame clones are kept and a portion is missing. The table lists some 50,000 clones, no singletons, with roughly 2.2% in the top ten. CDR3 length: 16 amino acids. Germline V gives CDR1 LNHDA, CDR2 SQIVND (reference sequence). Unmatched junction bases numbered 8, after V lost 1 base and J lost 3 bases. This related bone marrow graft donor gave peripheral blood on the day of marrow donation. This sequence joins TRBV19 and TRBJ2-7; 8 bases fit TRBD1. The sequenced material came from PBMCs. This receptor was obtained from a middle-aged man in good health, CMV-negative, and a related stem cell transplant donor. This chain's CDR3 is CASSIVGQGNNYEQYF. CDR3 coding DNA: TGTGCCAGTAGTATAGTTGGACAGGGAAACAACTACGAGCAGTACTTC.